Listed here is a single TCR beta chain. The antigen is not known. Germline lookup yields CDR1 LNHDA and CDR2 SQIVND (reference sequence). Trimming shortened V by 4 bases and J by 4 bases, and 13 bases separated the two germline ends. The CDR3 is 15 amino acids. The sample comes from a study of cytomegalovirus exposure and HLA in healthy donors. Across the study: Sequencing of 150 million to 200 million T cells in an earlier analysis found 100 million or so unique TCR beta sequences. Genotyping of 398 donors showed that around 85% belonged to the Caucasian-associated ancestry cluster. Study-level findings and limits: The classifier, whose performance was assessed in both the original and validation cohorts, reportedly diagnosed cytomegalovirus status with high specificity and sensitivity.

Donors were nominally healthy when sampled, though unrecorded immune exposures were likely. The primer mix had 60 Vbeta and 13 Jbeta primers. Profiling relied on immunoSEQ multiplex PCR, and the TCRdb table lists in-frame clones only, not all of them. The table lists about 69,000 clones, 68% of them singletons. Sample: PBMCs. The TCR comes from a woman in her 30s in good health and CMV-seronegative. The gene calls are TRBV19 and TRBJ1-4, with TRBD1 as a possible D gene (5 bases). CDR3 nucleotides: TGTGCCAGTAGTACAACAGGAAGGGTTAATGAAAAACTGTTTTTT. Its translation is CASSTTGRVNEKLFF.